The rows below give T cell receptor beta chains drawn from one sample of a study of radiation and T cells in renal cell carcinoma. Clones were sequenced by immunoSEQ multiplex PCR, and TCRdb holds only the in-frame ones, with some missing. This sample has 140,000 or so clones; approximately 86% occur once, and the top ten carry 15% to 20%. Sample: blood, taken from a patient whose treatment included radiotherapy and nephrectomy. The receptor source for this set is a woman in her 50s with renal cell carcinoma. CDR3s include the opening cysteine and the closing phenylalanine or tryptophan. D genes are given only for firm matches. Only part of the rows carry a size: once, few, many, or a class if the clone is expanded.

clone size	V gene	J gene	D gene	CDR3 protein	CDR3 DNA
.	TRBV5-4	TRBJ2-2	TRBD1	CASSQGTGYGGELFF	TGCGCCAGCAGCCAAGGGACAGGGTACGGCGGGGAGCTGTTTTTT
.	TRBV11-2	TRBJ2-7	.	CASSINVSPGEQYF	TGTGCCAGCAGCATCAACGTATCGCCGGGGGAGCAGTACTTC
.	TRBV5-5	TRBJ2-5	TRBD2	CASSSSEAGGLETQYF	TGTGCCAGCAGCTCCAGTGAAGCGGGGGGATTAGAGACCCAGTACTTC
.	TRBV5-5	TRBJ1-2	.	CASSPTGRISDYGYTF	TGTGCCAGCAGTCCTACAGGGAGGATTTCTGACTATGGCTACACCTTC
.	TRBV5-1	TRBJ2-4	TRBD2	CASAGGAGEVENIQYF	TGCGCCAGCGCCGGGGGAGCGGGAGAAGTGGAGAACATTCAGTACTTC
.	TRBV28	TRBJ1-2	.	CASSSTNYGYTF	TGTGCCAGCAGTTCGACAAACTATGGCTACACCTTC
.	TRBV9	TRBJ2-7	.	CASSVDPYYEQYF	TGTGCCAGCAGCGTAGACCCTTACTACGAGCAGTACTTC
.	TRBV6-5	TRBJ2-7	.	CASSYPQGGEQYF	TGTGCCAGCAGTTACCCTCAGGGAGGCGAGCAGTACTTC
.	TRBV4-2	TRBJ1-2	TRBD1	CASSRGQDNYGYTF	TGTGCCAGCAGCCGAGGACAGGACAACTATGGCTACACCTTC
.	TRBV10-1	TRBJ2-5	TRBD2	CASSITSGGLETQYF	TGCGCCAGCAGTATTACTAGCGGCGGGCTGGAGACCCAGTACTTC
.	TRBV19	TRBJ2-2	.	CASRGSDTGELFF	TGTGCCAGTAGGGGGAGTGACACCGGGGAGCTGTTTTTT
.	TRBV5-1	TRBJ1-2	.	CASSYREGANYGYTF	TGCGCCAGCAGCTACCGAGAAGGAGCTAACTATGGCTACACCTTC
.	TRBV5-1	TRBJ2-5	TRBD2	CASSAGGQETQYF	TGCGCCAGCAGCGCCGGGGGGCAAGAGACCCAGTACTTC
.	TRBV19	TRBJ1-1	.	CASSGGTAYTEAFF	TGTGCCAGTAGTGGCGGGACGGCTTACACTGAAGCTTTCTTT
.	TRBV7-9	TRBJ2-5	.	CASSVRLETQYF	TGTGCCAGCAGCGTAAGATTAGAGACCCAGTACTTC
.	TRBV2	TRBJ2-5	.	CASSELGVETQYF	TGTGCCAGCAGTGAACTAGGGGTCGAGACCCAGTACTTC
.	TRBV5-1	TRBJ1-3	.	CASSSLDLSGNTIYF	TGCGCCAGCAGCTCCCTCGACCTCTCTGGAAACACCATATATTTT
once	TRBV7-2	TRBJ1-2	TRBD1	CASSLAVQGTYGYTF	TGTGCCAGCAGCTTAGCGGTACAGGGGACCTATGGCTACACCTTC
.	TRBV19	TRBJ1-1	.	CASSLDRNTEAFF	TGTGCCAGTAGTCTGGACAGAAACACTGAAGCTTTCTTT
.	TRBV27	TRBJ2-7	TRBD2	CASSFAGDSYEQYF	TGTGCCAGCAGTTTTGCGGGAGACTCCTACGAGCAGTACTTC
.	TRBV19	TRBJ2-1	TRBD2	CASSLPGGQRTNEQFF	TGTGCCAGTAGTCTCCCGGGGGGGCAGAGGACCAATGAGCAGTTCTTC
.	TRBV5-1	TRBJ2-3	.	CASSLEVLQGSGDTQYF	TGCGCCAGCAGCCTGGAGGTACTACAGGGATCCGGAGATACGCAGTATTTT
.	TRBV7-9	TRBJ2-6	.	CASTQAGDGANVLTF	TGTGCCAGCACCCAGGCAGGGGACGGGGCCAACGTCCTGACTTTC
.	TRBV2	TRBJ1-1	TRBD1	CASSAGQVNTEAFF	TGTGCCAGCAGCGCTGGACAGGTGAACACTGAAGCTTTCTTT
.	TRBV27	TRBJ2-7	.	CASSLPSYEQYF	TGTGCCAGCAGTTTACCTTCCTACGAGCAGTACTTC
.	TRBV5-1	TRBJ2-5	.	CASSSGVMETQYF	TGCGCCAGCAGCTCAGGGGTTATGGAGACCCAGTACTTC
.	TRBV7-6	TRBJ2-7	.	CASSPEVLDEQYF	TGTGCCAGCAGCCCAGAGGTGCTCGACGAGCAGTACTTC
.	TRBV27	TRBJ1-1	.	CASRSGEVRAFF	TGTGCCAGCCGGTCGGGGGAAGTAAGGGCTTTCTTT
.	TRBV28	TRBJ1-2	.	CASSHRRGMGHYGYTF	TGTGCCAGCAGCCACCGGAGGGGGATGGGCCACTATGGCTACACCTTC
.	TRBV30	TRBJ1-2	.	CSQGQIGGGYTF	TGTAGTCAGGGGCAAATCGGGGGTGGCTACACCTTC
.	TRBV25-1	TRBJ2-7	TRBD2	CASSSTSVHEQYF	TGTGCCAGCAGTTCCACTAGCGTGCACGAGCAGTACTTC
.	TRBV19	TRBJ2-1	TRBD2	CASSPPTSRFSSSYNEQFF	TGTGCCAGTAGTCCCCCGACTAGCAGATTTTCCAGCTCCTACAATGAGCAGTTCTTC
.	TRBV4-3	TRBJ1-6	.	CASSPRLINSPLHF	TGCGCCAGCAGCCCAAGACTAATAAATTCACCCCTCCACTTT
.	TRBV6-5	TRBJ1-5	.	CASRPGLSNQPQHF	TGTGCCAGCAGACCGGGTCTCTCGAATCAGCCCCAGCATTTT
once	TRBV5-1	TRBJ1-4	.	CASSLEGDREKLFF	TGCGCCAGCAGCTTGGAGGGTGACAGGGAAAAACTGTTTTTT
.	TRBV5-1	TRBJ2-1	.	CASSRRGTEVYNEQFF	TGCGCCAGCAGCCGCCGGGGGACAGAAGTCTACAATGAGCAGTTCTTC
.	TRBV19	TRBJ2-2	.	CASSRRADTGELFF	TGTGCCAGTAGTAGGAGGGCCGACACCGGGGAGCTGTTTTTT
.	TRBV7-9	TRBJ2-1	.	CASSGRGLFDEQFF	TGTGCCAGCAGCGGTCGGGGGCTCTTTGATGAGCAGTTCTTC
.	TRBV9	TRBJ2-2	TRBD1	CASSVGTGADTGELFF	TGTGCCAGCAGCGTAGGAACAGGGGCTGACACCGGGGAGCTGTTTTTT
once	TRBV5-1	TRBJ2-3	.	CASSLDPGSTDTQYF	TGCGCCAGCAGCTTGGATCCGGGGAGCACAGATACGCAGTATTTT
.	TRBV5-1	TRBJ2-7	TRBD1	CASNREQGYEQYF	TGCGCCAGTAACCGGGAACAGGGGTACGAGCAGTACTTC
.	TRBV7-2	TRBJ1-3	.	CASSLVGPSSGNTIYF	TGTGCCAGCAGCTTAGTGGGACCGAGCTCTGGAAACACCATATATTTT
.	TRBV10-1	TRBJ2-7	TRBD1	CASSESGTGYREQYF	TGCGCCAGCAGTGAGTCAGGGACAGGGTATCGCGAGCAGTACTTC
.	TRBV28	TRBJ2-1	.	CATRGGGSSYNEQFF	TGTGCCACCAGAGGGGGGGGCAGCTCCTACAATGAGCAGTTCTTC
.	TRBV27	TRBJ2-7	TRBD2	CASRKDPREGFYEQYF	TGTGCCAGCCGGAAGGACCCCCGGGAGGGTTTCTACGAGCAGTACTTC
.	TRBV5-1	TRBJ1-1	.	CASSLASSGDRAFF	TGCGCCAGCAGCTTGGCCTCGTCGGGGGATAGAGCTTTCTTT
.	TRBV19	TRBJ1-2	.	CASSIGRGRYYTF	TGTGCCAGTAGTATAGGGAGAGGAAGATACTACACCTTC
.	TRBV27	TRBJ2-2	.	CASSSRSTGELFF	TGTGCCAGCAGTTCCAGATCCACCGGGGAGCTGTTTTTT
.	TRBV11-2	TRBJ2-7	.	CASSRRGAGPYEQYF	TGTGCCAGCAGTCGTAGGGGGGCGGGACCGTACGAGCAGTACTTC
.	TRBV10-3	TRBJ2-3	TRBD2	CAISVVPQLAGTDTQYF	TGTGCCATCAGTGTTGTCCCACAACTAGCGGGCACAGATACGCAGTATTTT
.	TRBV5-4	TRBJ2-3	.	CASSLVPASTDTQYF	TGTGCCAGCAGCTTGGTACCCGCTAGCACAGATACGCAGTATTTT
.	TRBV5-1	TRBJ2-5	TRBD2	CASSWGRGEETQYF	TGCGCCAGCAGCTGGGGGAGGGGAGAAGAGACCCAGTACTTC
.	TRBV19	TRBJ2-3	.	CASRTAQVGTDTQYF	TGTGCCAGTAGGACAGCGCAAGTAGGCACAGATACGCAGTATTTT
.	TRBV11-3	TRBJ2-5	.	CASSLGIRETQYF	TGTGCCAGCAGCTTAGGTATCCGGGAGACCCAGTACTTC
.	TRBV5-4	TRBJ1-3	.	CASSLGGENTIYF	TGTGCCAGCAGCTTAGGCGGGGAAAACACCATATATTTT